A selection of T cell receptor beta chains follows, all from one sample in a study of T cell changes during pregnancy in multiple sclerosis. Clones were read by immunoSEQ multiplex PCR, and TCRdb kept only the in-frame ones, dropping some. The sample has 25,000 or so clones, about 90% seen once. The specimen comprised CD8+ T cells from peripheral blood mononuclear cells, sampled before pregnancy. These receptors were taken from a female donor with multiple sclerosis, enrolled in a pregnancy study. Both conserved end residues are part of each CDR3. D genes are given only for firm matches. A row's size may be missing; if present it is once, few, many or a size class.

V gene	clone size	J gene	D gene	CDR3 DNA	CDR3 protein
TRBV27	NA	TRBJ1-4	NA	TGTGCCAGCGGCGGAGTAGGTGAAAAACTGTTTTTT	CASGGVGEKLFF
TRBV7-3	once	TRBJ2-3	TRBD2	TGTGCCAGCAGCTCGGGACTAGTTGGGGGTACCACAGATACGCAGTATTTT	CASSSGLVGGTTDTQYF
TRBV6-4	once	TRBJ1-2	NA	TGTGCCAGCAGTGATTCGTGGACACGAAACCTTTATGGCTACACCTTC	CASSDSWTRNLYGYTF
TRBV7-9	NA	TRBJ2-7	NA	TGTGCCAGCAGCTTCGGTCTTCCCTACGAGCAGTACTTC	CASSFGLPYEQYF
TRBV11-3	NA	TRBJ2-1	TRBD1	TGTGCCAGCAGCCCGAGGAACAGGGGGCTCGGTGAGCAGTTCTTC	CASSPRNRGLGEQFF
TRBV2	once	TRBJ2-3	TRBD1	TGTGCCAGCAGTGATTCAATGGACAGGGTGGAAGATACGCAGTATTTT	CASSDSMDRVEDTQYF
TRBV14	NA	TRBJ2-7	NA	TGTGCCAGCAGCCAGCAAGACGTAGCCTCTTACGAGCAGTACTTC	CASSQQDVASYEQYF
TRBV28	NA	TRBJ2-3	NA	TGTGCCAGCAGGGTCCCTTGGGGGGGGCCCCCCGCAGATACGCAGTATTTT	CASRVPWGGPPADTQYF
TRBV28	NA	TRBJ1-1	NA	TGTGCCAGCAGTCCCCCAGAGAACACTGAAGCTTTCTTT	CASSPPENTEAFF
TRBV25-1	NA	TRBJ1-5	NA	TGTGCCAGCAGTATACCGGGACAACGTGGGGATCAGCCCCAGCATTTT	CASSIPGQRGDQPQHF
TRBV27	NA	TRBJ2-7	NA	TGTGCCAGCAGTTTAGGCCGTTCCTACGAGCAGTACTTC	CASSLGRSYEQYF
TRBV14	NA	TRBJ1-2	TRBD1	TGTGCCAGCAGCTATTACCGGACAGGGGAAGGCTACACCTTC	CASSYYRTGEGYTF
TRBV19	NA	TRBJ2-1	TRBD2	TGTGCCAGTAGTATCGGACTAGCGGATTACAATGAGCAGTTCTTC	CASSIGLADYNEQFF
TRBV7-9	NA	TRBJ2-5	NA	TGTGCCAGCAGCTCGGTACCCCCAGGAGAGACCCAGTACTTC	CASSSVPPGETQYF
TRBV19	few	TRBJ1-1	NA	TGTGCCAGCCAGTTGGGGGGGAACACTGAAGCTTTCTTT	CASQLGGNTEAFF
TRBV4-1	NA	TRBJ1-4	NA	TGCGCCAGCAGCCAAGGGGGGCGAGGTTCTAATGAAAAACTGTTTTTT	CASSQGGRGSNEKLFF
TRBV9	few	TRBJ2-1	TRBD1	TGTGCCAGCAGCGTTACCGGGACAGGGTACAATGAGCAGTTCTTC	CASSVTGTGYNEQFF
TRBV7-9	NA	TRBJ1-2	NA	TGTGCCAGCAGCTCCAACAGGAATCACTATGGCTACACCTTC	CASSSNRNHYGYTF
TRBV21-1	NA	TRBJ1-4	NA	TGTGCCAGCCCCCCAGCAGTCTTAGGGGCAACTAATGAAAAACTGTTTTTT	CASPPAVLGATNEKLFF
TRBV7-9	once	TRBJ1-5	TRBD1	TGTGCCAGCAGCTTAGGGGACAGCCACAATCAGCCCCAGCATTTT	CASSLGDSHNQPQHF
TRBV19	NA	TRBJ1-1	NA	TGTGCCAGTAGTATAGCGGGGATTGGCATCGGTCCTGAAGTTTTCTTT	CASSIAGIGIGPEVFF
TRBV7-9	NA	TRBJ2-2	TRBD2	TGTGCCAGCAGCTCAGTACTAGCGGGGTCCGGGGAGCTGTTTTTT	CASSSVLAGSGELFF
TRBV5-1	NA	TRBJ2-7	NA	TGCGCCAGCAGCTTGGTGGGCCAGGGGAGCTCCTACGAGCAGTACTTC	CASSLVGQGSSYEQYF
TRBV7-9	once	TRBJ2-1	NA	TGTGCCAGCAGCTTTCGTTCCCATGAGCAGTTCTTC	CASSFRSHEQFF
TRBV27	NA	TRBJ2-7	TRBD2	TGTGCCAGCAGGGCTAGCGGGATATGGGACGAGCAGTACTTC	CASRASGIWDEQYF
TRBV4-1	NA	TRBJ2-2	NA	TGCGCCAGCAGGCCCGACAGGACGGCCGGGGAGCTGTTTTTT	CASRPDRTAGELFF
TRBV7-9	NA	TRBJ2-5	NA	TGTGCCAGCAGCTCAAATCTAGCGACTCAGTACCAAGAGACCCAGTACTTC	CASSSNLATQYQETQYF
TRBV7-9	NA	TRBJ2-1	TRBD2	TGTGCCAGCGGCCCGGCGGGAGTTCTCTACAATGAGCAGTTCTTC	CASGPAGVLYNEQFF